What follows are 10 T cell receptor beta chains derived from one specimen sequenced in a study of cytomegalovirus exposure and HLA in healthy donors. In the PCR, 60 Vbeta and 13 Jbeta primers were used. Clones were read by immunoSEQ multiplex PCR, and TCRdb kept only the in-frame ones, dropping some. The profile shows roughly 100,000 clones, 75% of them singletons. Sequencing was done on a sample of PBMCs. The receptors originated from a male donor in good health and CMV-seropositive.

The rearrangement links TRBV11-2 to TRBJ1-1, with D maybe TRBD1 (6 bases). This CDR3 contains 16 residues. Trimming removed 3 bases from V and 4 bases from J, with 18 bases in between. The germline V gene has CDR1 SGHAT and CDR2 FQNNGV. In nucleotides, the CDR3 is TGTGCCAGCAGCTTCCTTTCGGCAGGGGATTCCACTGAAGCTTTCTTT. Its protein is CASSFLSAGDSTEAFF.

This clone was found once. V usage is TRBV5-6 and J usage is TRBJ2-1; 12 nucleotides align to TRBD1. CDR1 is SGHDT, CDR2 YYEEEE, per germline. J gave up 6 bases and V 1 base, and 5 bases lay outside the gene matches. CDR3 length: 16 amino acids. This chain's CDR3 is CASSLMGQGAINEQFF. The CDR3 DNA reads as TGTGCCAGCAGCTTGATGGGACAGGGGGCTATCAATGAGCAGTTCTTC.

In its sample, this clone was seen a few times. Other DNA sequences of this sample code for an identical CDR3. This rearrangement joins TRBV9 to TRBJ2-3; 11 bases line up with TRBD2. With V trimmed by 3 bases and J by 2 bases, 5 bases remained unmatched. This CDR3 is built from 16 residues. Germline V gives CDR1 SGDLS, CDR2 YYNGEE. The CDR3 region is CASSEGTSGYTDTQYF. The CDR3 DNA sequence: TGTGCCAGCAGCGAGGGGACTAGCGGATACACAGATACGCAGTATTTT.

This chain links TRBV11-3 with TRBJ2-5; the match to TRBD1 covers 9 bases. The V gene end was trimmed by 6 bases and the J gene end by 2 bases; junction bases not matched to a gene: 1. The CDR3 runs 13 residues. Germline CDR1 is SGHNT and CDR2 is YENEEA. CDR3 DNA sequence: TGTGCCAGCAGGGGGACAGGGCAAGAGACCCAGTACTTC. Translation: CASRGTGQETQYF. Based on the CDR3 plus reference TRBV11-3 and TRBJ2-5, the full variable domain is EAGVVQSPRYKIIEKKQPVAFWCNPISGHNTLYWYLQNLGQGPELLIRYENEEAVDDSQLPKDRFSAERLKGVDSTLKIQPAELGDSAVYLCASRGTGQETQYFGPGTRLLVL.

The chain is built from TRBV6-5 and TRBJ2-7; 14 nucleotides align to TRBD2. V lost 0 bases, J lost 7 bases, and 2 bases stayed unmatched. CDR1 and CDR2 (germline): MNHEY, SVGAGI. This CDR3 comprises 15 residues. CDR3 DNA sequence: TGTGCCAGCAGTTACTCGACTAGCGGGAGGGGAGAGCAGTACTTC. Residues: CASSYSTSGRGEQYF.

The chain has TRBV9 and TRBJ1-1, with 7 bases aligning to TRBD1. The CDR3 extends over 15 amino acids. J was trimmed by 1 base and V by 4 bases; bases with no gene match: 7. From germline, CDR1 is SGDLS and CDR2 YYNGEE. CDR3 sequence reads: CASSLRQGENTEAFF. The CDR3 DNA reads TGTGCCAGCAGCCTTCGACAGGGAGAGAACACTGAAGCTTTCTTT.

This clone has more than one count but fewer than ten. The chain uses TRBV19 and TRBJ2-1; 9 nucleotides agree with TRBD1. J lost 3 bases, V lost 4 bases, and 7 bases had no gene match. The germline V gene encodes CDR1 LNHDA and CDR2 SQIVND (reference sequence). The CDR3 consists of 16 residues. In nucleotides, the CDR3 is TGTGCCAGTAGTAACACCGGGACAGGGATCTACAATGAGCAGTTCTTC. It encodes CASSNTGTGIYNEQFF. Together with reference TRBV19 and TRBJ2-1, the CDR3 gives the full variable domain: DGGITQSPKYLFRKEGQNVTLSCEQNLNHDAMYWYRQDPGQGLRLIYYSQIVNDFQKGDIAEGYSVSREKKESFPLTVTSAQKNPTAFYLCASSNTGTGIYNEQFFGPGTRLTVL.

This clone has a handful of counts. The chain is built from TRBV30 and TRBJ2-2, with 7 bases matching TRBD2. This CDR3 comprises 13 residues. Germline V CDR1 and CDR2: GTSNPN, SVGIG (reference sequence). J lost 4 bases, V lost 3 bases, and 2 bases had no gene match. The CDR3 is CAWRSGGTGELFF. DNA for the CDR3: TGTGCCTGGAGATCGGGGGGCACCGGGGAGCTGTTTTTT.

The chain recombines TRBV9 with TRBJ1-2; 11 bases map to TRBD1. The germline V gene encodes CDR1 SGDLS and CDR2 YYNGEE. CDR3 size: 15 residues. J lost 7 bases, V lost 0 bases, and 5 bases had no gene match. CDR3 protein: CASSVGDRGVSGYTF. DNA of the CDR3: TGTGCCAGCAGCGTAGGGGACAGGGGGGTTAGTGGCTACACCTTC. Full variable domain (remainder filled in from reference TRBV9 and TRBJ1-2): DSGVTQTPKHLITATGQRVTLRCSPRSGDLSVYWYQQSLDQGLQFLIQYYNGEERAKGNILERFSAQQFPDLHSELNLSSLELGDSALYFCASSVGDRGVSGYTFGSGTRLTVV.

The rearrangement links TRBV4-2 to TRBJ1-2; a weak D match, TRBD1 (5 bases). This CDR3 comprises 14 residues. Trimming removed 0 bases from V and 6 bases from J, with 11 bases in between. Germline V lookup: CDR1 LGHNA, CDR2 YNFKEQ. Here the CDR3 DNA reads TGTGCCAGCAGCCAAGAACCGGGGGGAAATGGCTACACCTTC. Amino acid sequence: CASSQEPGGNGYTF.